This T cell receptor beta chain was sequenced for a study of blood T cell repertoires in COVID-19. Measured with immunoSEQ multiplex PCR; TCRdb has only the in-frame clones, and not every one. The table records about 130,000 clones, roughly 85% of them present only once. Per the germline V gene, CDR1 is LGHNA and CDR2 is YSLEER. The CDR3 spans 14 residues. With 0 bases removed from V and 4 bases from J, the gap between germline ends came to 6 bases. The material sequenced was peripheral blood. The genes are TRBV4-3 and TRBJ2-2; D is unclear. The clonotype comes from a human donor in a cohort sampled during active COVID-19. The CDR3 sequence is CASSQDPGTGELFF. The CDR3 DNA reads as TGCGCCAGCAGCCAAGACCCGGGCACCGGGGAGCTGTTTTTT.